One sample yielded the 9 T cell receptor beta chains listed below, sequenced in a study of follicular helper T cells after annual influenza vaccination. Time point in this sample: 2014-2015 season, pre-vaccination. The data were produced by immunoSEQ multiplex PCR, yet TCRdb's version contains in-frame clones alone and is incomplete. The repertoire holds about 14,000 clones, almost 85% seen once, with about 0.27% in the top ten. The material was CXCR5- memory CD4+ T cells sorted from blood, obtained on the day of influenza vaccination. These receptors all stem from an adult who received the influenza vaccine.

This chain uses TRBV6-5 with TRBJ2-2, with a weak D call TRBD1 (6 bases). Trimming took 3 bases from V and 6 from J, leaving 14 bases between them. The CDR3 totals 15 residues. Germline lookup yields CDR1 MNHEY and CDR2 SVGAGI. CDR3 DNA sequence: TGTGCCAGCAGTTATGGCCAGGGGTTTTCCGGGGAGCTGTTTTTT. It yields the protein CASSYGQGFSGELFF.

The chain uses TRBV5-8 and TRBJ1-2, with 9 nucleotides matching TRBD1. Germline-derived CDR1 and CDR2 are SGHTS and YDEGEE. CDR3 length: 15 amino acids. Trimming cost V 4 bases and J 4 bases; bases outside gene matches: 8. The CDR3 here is CASSITGGASYGYTF. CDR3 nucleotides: TGTGCCAGCAGCATAACAGGGGGCGCGTCCTATGGCTACACCTTC.

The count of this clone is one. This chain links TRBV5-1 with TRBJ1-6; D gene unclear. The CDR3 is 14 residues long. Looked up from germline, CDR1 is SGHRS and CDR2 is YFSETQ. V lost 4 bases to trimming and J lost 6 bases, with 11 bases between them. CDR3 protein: CASSLDGRNSPLHF. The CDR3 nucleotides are TGCGCCAGCAGCCTGGACGGTCGTAATTCACCCCTCCACTTT.

CDR3 sequence: CATSPSWGLASDTQYF. In nucleotides, the CDR3 is TGTGCCACCAGCCCCTCGTGGGGACTAGCCTCAGATACGCAGTATTTT. This rearrangement joins TRBV15 to TRBJ2-3; TRBD2 agrees at 9 bases. From germline, CDR1 is LNHNV and CDR2 YYDKDF (reference sequence). V lost 5 bases, J lost 4 bases, and 10 bases stayed unmatched. This CDR3 has 16 amino acids.

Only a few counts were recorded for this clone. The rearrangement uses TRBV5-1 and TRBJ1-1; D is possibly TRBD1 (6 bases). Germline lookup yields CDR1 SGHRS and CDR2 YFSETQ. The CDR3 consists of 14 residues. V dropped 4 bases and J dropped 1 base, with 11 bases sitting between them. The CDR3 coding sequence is TGCGCCAGCAGCGAAGTGACAGGGAACACTGAAGCTTTCTTT. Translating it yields CASSEVTGNTEAFF.

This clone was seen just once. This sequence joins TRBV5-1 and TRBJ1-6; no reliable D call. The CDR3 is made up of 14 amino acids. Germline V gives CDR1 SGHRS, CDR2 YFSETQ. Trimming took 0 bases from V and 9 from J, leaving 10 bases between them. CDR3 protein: CASSLARPSSPLHF. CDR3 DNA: TGCGCCAGCAGCTTGGCGCGGCCAAGTTCACCCCTCCACTTT. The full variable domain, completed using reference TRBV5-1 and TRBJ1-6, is KAGVTQTPRYLIKTRGQQVTLSCSPISGHRSVSWYQQTPGQGLQFLFEYFSETQRNKGNFPGRFSGRQFSNSRSEMNVSTLELGDSALYLCASSLARPSSPLHFGNGTRLTVT.

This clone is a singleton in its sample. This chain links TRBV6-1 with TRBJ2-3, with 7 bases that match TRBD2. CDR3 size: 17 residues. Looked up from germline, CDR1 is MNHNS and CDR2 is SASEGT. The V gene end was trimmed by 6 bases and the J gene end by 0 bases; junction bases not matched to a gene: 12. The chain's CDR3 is CASREKLARASTDTQYF. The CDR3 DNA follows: TGTGCCAGCAGGGAAAAACTAGCGAGGGCAAGCACAGATACGCAGTATTTT.

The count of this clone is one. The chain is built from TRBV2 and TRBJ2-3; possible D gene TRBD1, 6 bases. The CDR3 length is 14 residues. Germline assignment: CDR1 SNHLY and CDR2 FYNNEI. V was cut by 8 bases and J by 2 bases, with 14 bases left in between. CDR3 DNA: TGTGCCAGCCAGGACAGCTCTTACACAGATACGCAGTATTTT. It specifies CASQDSSYTDTQYF.

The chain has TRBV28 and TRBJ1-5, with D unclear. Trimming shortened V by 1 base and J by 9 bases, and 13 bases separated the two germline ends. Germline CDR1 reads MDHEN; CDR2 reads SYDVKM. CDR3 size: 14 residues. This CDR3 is CASSLSAGRRPQHF. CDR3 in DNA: TGTGCCAGCAGTTTATCGGCAGGTCGGCGGCCCCAGCATTTT.